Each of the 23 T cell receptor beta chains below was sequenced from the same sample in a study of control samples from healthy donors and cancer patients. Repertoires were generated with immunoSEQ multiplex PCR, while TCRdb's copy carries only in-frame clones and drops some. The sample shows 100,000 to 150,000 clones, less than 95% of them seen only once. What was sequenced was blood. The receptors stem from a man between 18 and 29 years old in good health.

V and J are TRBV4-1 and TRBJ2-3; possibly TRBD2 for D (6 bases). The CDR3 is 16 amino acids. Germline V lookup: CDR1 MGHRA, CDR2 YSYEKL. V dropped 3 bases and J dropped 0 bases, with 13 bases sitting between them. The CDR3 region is CASSHTSNPSTDTQYF. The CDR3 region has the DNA TGCGCCAGCAGCCATACTAGCAATCCTAGCACAGATACGCAGTATTTT.

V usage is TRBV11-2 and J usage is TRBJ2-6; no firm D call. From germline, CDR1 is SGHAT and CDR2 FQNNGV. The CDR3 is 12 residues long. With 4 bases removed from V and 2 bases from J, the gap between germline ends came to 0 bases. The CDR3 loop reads CASSSGANVLTF. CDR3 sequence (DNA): TGTGCCAGCAGCTCTGGGGCCAACGTCCTGACTTTC.

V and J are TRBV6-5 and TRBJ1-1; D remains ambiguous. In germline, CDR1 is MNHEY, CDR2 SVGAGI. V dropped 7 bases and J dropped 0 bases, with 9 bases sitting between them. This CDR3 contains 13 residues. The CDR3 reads CASKGRVNTEAFF. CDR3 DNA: TGTGCCAGCAAAGGGAGGGTGAACACTGAAGCTTTCTTT.

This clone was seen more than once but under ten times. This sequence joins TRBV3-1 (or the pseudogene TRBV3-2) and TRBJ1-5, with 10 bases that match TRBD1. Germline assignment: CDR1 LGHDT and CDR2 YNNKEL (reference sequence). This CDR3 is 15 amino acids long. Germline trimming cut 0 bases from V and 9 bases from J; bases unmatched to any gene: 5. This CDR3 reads CASSQETGGGWPQHF. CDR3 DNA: TGTGCCAGCAGCCAAGAGACAGGGGGCGGATGGCCCCAGCATTTT.

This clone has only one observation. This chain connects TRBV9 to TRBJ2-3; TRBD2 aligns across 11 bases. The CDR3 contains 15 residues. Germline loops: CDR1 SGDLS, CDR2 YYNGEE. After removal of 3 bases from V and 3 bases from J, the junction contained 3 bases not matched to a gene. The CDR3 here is CASSASGGITDTQYF. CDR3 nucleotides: TGTGCCAGCAGCGCTAGCGGGGGGATTACAGATACGCAGTATTTT.

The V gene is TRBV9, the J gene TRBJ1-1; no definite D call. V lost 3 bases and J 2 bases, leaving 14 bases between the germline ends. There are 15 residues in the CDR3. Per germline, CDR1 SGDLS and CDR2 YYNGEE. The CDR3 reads CASSAHAGLNTEAFF. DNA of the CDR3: TGTGCCAGCAGCGCCCACGCAGGTCTCAACACTGAAGCTTTCTTT.

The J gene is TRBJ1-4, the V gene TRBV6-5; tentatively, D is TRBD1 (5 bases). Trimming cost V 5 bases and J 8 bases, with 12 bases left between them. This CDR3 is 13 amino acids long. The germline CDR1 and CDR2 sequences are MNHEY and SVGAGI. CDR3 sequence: CASSPPGREKLFF. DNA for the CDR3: TGTGCCAGCAGTCCGCCGGGGCGGGAAAAACTGTTTTTT.

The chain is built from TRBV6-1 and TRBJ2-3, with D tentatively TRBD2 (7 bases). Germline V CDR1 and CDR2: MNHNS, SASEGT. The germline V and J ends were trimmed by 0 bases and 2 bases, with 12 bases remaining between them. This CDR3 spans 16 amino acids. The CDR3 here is CASSEAKGGSTDTQYF. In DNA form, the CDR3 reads TGTGCCAGCAGTGAAGCGAAGGGGGGGTCCACAGATACGCAGTATTTT.

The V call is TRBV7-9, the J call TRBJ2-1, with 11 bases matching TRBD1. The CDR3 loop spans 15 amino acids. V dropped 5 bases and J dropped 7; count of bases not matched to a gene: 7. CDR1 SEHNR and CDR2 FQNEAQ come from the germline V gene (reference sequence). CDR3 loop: CASSTRTGGTNEQFF. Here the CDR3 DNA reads TGTGCCAGCAGCACAAGGACAGGGGGCACGAATGAGCAGTTCTTC.

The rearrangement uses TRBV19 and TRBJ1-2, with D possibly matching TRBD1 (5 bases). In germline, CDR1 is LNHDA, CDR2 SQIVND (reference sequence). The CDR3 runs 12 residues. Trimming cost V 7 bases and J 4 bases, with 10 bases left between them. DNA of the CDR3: TGTGCCAGTAATCAGGGCACCTATGGCTACACCTTC. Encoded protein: CASNQGTYGYTF.

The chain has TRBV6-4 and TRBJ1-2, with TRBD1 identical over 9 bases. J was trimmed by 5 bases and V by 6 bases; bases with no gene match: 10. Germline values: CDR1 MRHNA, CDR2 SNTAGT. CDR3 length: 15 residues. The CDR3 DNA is TGTGCCAGCAGCGAAACGGGACAGGGTTATTATGGCTACACCTTC. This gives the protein CASSETGQGYYGYTF.

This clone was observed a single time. The chain's CDR3 is CASSLGVLNYGYTF. Here the CDR3 DNA reads TGTGCCAGCAGTTTAGGGGTACTCAACTATGGCTACACCTTC. V gene TRBV28 combines with J gene TRBJ1-2, with D unclear. CDR3 length: 14 residues. Between the trimmed V and J ends, which lost 2 bases and 2 bases, there was a span of 9 bases. The germline CDR1 and CDR2 sequences are MDHEN and SYDVKM.

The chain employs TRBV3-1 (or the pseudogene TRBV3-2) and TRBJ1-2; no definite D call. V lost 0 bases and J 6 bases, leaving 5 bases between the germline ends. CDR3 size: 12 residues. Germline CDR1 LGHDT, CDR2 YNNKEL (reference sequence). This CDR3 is CASSQDRNGYTF. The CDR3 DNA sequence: TGTGCCAGCAGCCAAGATAGGAATGGCTACACCTTC.

CDR3 DNA: TGTGCCACCCTCCGGGGGGTCGGCTCCGAAGCTTTCTTT. Its protein product is CATLRGVGSEAFF. The chain couples TRBV27 to TRBJ1-1; maybe TRBD1 (5 bases). Germline V gene sequence: CDR1 MNHEY, CDR2 SMNVEV (reference sequence). This CDR3 has 13 amino acids. The V and J ends lost 10 bases and 8 bases respectively, with 20 bases between them.

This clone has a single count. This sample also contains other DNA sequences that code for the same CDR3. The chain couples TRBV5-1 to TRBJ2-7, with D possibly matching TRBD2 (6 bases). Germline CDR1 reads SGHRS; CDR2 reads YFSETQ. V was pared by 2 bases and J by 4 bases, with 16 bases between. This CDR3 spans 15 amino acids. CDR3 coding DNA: TGCGCCAGCAGCTTCGGGGGTGGGAAGGCTTACGAGCAGTACTTC. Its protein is CASSFGGGKAYEQYF.

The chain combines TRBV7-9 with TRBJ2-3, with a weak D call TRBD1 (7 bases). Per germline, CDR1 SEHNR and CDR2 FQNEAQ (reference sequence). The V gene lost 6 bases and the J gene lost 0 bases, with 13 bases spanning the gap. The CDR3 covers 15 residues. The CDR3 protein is CASSLQGTSTDTQYF. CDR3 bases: TGTGCCAGCAGTTTACAGGGGACTAGCACAGATACGCAGTATTTT.

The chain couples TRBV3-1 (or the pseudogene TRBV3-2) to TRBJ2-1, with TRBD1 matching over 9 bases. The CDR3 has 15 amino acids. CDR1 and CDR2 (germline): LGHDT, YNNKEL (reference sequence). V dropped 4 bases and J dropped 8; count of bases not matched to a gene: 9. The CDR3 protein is CASSPLGQGRHEQFF. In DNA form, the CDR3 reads TGTGCCAGCAGCCCCCTTGGACAGGGGCGGCATGAGCAGTTCTTC.

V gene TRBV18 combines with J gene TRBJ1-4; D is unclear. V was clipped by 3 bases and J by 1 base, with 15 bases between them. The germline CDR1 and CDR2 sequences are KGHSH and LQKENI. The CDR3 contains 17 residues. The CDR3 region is CASSPQTRTLTNEKLFF. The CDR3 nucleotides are TGTGCCAGCTCACCCCAAACCCGGACCTTAACTAATGAAAAACTGTTTTTT.

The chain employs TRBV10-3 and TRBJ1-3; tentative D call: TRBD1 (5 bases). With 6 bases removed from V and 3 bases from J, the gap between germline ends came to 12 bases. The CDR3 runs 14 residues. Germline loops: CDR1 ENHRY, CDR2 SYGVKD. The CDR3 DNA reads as TGTGCCATCAGCGGGGACCTTAGTGGAAACACCATATATTTT. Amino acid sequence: CAISGDLSGNTIYF.

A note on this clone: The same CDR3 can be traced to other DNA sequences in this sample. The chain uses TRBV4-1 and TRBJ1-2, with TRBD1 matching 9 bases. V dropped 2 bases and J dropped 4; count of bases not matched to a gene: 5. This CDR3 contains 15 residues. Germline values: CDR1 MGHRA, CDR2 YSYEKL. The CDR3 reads CASSQQGQGGYGYTF. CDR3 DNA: TGCGCCAGCAGCCAACAGGGACAGGGCGGCTATGGCTACACCTTC.

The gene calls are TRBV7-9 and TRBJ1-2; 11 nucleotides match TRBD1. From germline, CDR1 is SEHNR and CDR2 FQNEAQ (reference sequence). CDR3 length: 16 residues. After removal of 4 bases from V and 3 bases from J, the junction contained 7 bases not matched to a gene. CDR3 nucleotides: TGTGCCAGCAGCTCGACGGGACAGGGGGGCGACTATGGCTACACCTTC. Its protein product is CASSSTGQGGDYGYTF.

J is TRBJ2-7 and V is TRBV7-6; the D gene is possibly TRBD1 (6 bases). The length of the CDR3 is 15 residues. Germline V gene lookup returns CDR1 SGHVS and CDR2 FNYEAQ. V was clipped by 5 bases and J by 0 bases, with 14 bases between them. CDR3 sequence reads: CASSPSPDSSYEQYF. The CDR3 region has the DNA TGTGCCAGCAGCCCATCCCCGGACAGCTCCTACGAGCAGTACTTC.

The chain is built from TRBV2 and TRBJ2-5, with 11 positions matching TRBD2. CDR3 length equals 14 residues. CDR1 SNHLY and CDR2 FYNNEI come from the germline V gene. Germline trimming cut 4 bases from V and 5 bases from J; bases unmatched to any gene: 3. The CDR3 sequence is CASSGPSGGETQYF. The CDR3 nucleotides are TGTGCCAGCAGTGGCCCTAGCGGGGGGGAGACCCAGTACTTC.